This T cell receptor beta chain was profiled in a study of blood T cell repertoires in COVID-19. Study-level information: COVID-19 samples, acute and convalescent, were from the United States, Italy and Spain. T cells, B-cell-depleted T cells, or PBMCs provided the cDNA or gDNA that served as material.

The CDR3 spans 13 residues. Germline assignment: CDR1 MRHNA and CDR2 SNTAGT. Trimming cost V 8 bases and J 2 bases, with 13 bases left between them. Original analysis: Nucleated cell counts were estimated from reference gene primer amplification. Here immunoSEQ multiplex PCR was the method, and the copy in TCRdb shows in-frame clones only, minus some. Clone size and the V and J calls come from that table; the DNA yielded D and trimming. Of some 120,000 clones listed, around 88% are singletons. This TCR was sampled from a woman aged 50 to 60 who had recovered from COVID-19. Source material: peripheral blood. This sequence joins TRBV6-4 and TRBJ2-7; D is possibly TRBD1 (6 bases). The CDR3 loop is CASPGQDTYEQYF. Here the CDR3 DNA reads TGTGCCAGCCCGGGACAAGACACCTACGAGCAGTACTTC.